A selection of T cell receptor beta chains follows, all from one sample in a study of blood T cells in healthy people across ages. TCRdb re-called the 5' RACE reads with MiXCR, one entry per CDR3 protein. There are about 780,000 distinct CDR3 sequences in the sample; around 50% occur only once, and about a sixth lies in the top ten. Sequenced material: blood. The receptors stem from a man aged 80 or over in good health. CDR3s leave out the opening cysteine and the closing phenylalanine or tryptophan.

TRBV11-3	TRBJ2-7	ASSFGGVWEDSYEQY
TRBV5-4	TRBJ2-1	ASNPLGGIAGANNKQF
TRBV20-1	TRBJ2-7	SAGTRRDWWVYEQY
TRBV7-2	TRBJ1-4	ASSLAGQNEKLF
TRBV10-3	TRBJ2-5	AISPDQETQY
TRBV12-3/TRBV12-4	TRBJ2-7	ASSRLAGSYEQY
TRBV3-1	TRBJ1-2	ASSRTGGYGYT
TRBV6-1	TRBJ2-5	ASRDIETQY
TRBV7-2	TRBJ2-3	ASSLTGADTQY
TRBV4-3	TRBJ2-7	ASSPRLAGWYEQY
TRBV6-1	TRBJ2-4	ASSSSGWDIQY
TRBV5-1	.	ASSTAGGVETQY
TRBV30	TRBJ2-1	AWGGVEQF
TRBV20-1	TRBJ2-4	SASDSGTSGTKNIQY
TRBV25-1	TRBJ2-3	ASSPRMSTDTQY
TRBV12-3/TRBV12-4	TRBJ1-2	ASSPKTGVGDYT
TRBV30	TRBJ2-7	AWTNGGPYEQY
TRBV7-9	TRBJ1-5	ASSLSENQPQH
TRBV18	TRBJ2-7	VSSPSPYEQY
TRBV12-3/TRBV12-4	TRBJ2-1	ASSVTGKQYNEQF
TRBV6-5	TRBJ2-3	ASSPLAGTTDTQY
TRBV29-1	TRBJ1-5	SVCTGYGQPQH
TRBV14	TRBJ2-1	ASSQFLAGVSNEQF
TRBV5-5	TRBJ2-1	ASSLGAGRINEQF
TRBV4-2	TRBJ2-5	ASSRTAGQETQY
TRBV2	TRBJ2-1	ASSEERGDEQF
TRBV6-2/TRBV6-3	TRBJ2-1	ASSYSGYNEQF
TRBV29-1	TRBJ2-5	SVIAGGGETQY
TRBV5-1	TRBJ2-1	ASSLGQLGGEQF
TRBV5-1	TRBJ2-5	ASSLSSSGSQETQY
TRBV3-1	TRBJ2-3	ASSRAPLAGGAWTQY
TRBV7-2	TRBJ2-4	ASGTQGFQGIQY
TRBV20-1	TRBJ2-5	SASKPGLEQY
TRBV6-5	TRBJ2-1	ASSSHKPGLAGGEQF
TRBV29-1	TRBJ1-5	SVEEGGLNQPQH
TRBV5-1	TRBJ2-5	TSSWLRQSETQY
TRBV7-3	TRBJ1-2	ASSLNRDHYGYT
TRBV5-1	TRBJ2-2	ASSSPLGRELNTGELF
TRBV19	TRBJ2-1	ASSISPGGALVKQF
TRBV11-2	TRBJ2-3	ASSRVDAAIDTQY
TRBV20-1	TRBJ2-7	GATGSFYEQY
TRBV5-5	TRBJ2-1	ASSLSVGNEQF
TRBV29-1	TRBJ2-1	SVGIGGDEQF
TRBV27	.	ASSLARRREYEQY
TRBV20-1	TRBJ1-1	SAGGWGQGTEAF
TRBV13	.	ASSLGQGTGGYEQY
TRBV7-9	TRBJ2-7	ASSPPGTQTPYEQY
TRBV12-3/TRBV12-4	TRBJ1-6	ASSRDRDRSPLH
TRBV4-2	TRBJ2-3	ASSVRTSGNTDTQY
TRBV15	TRBJ2-1	ATSRETASSYNEQF
TRBV12-3/TRBV12-4	TRBJ2-1	ASSPLAGGYNEQF
TRBV12-3/TRBV12-4	TRBJ2-1	ASTKGRSSYNEQF
TRBV7-2	TRBJ2-5	ASSLTSGNRETQY
TRBV11-3	TRBJ2-2	ASSLSGMGTGELF